This entry lists 30 T cell receptor beta chains sequenced from one sample in a study of blood T cell repertoires in COVID-19. TCRdb keeps only in-frame clones here, not all; method: immunoSEQ multiplex PCR. Found here are more than 300,000 clones, around 87% of them singletons; the top ten hold 0.95% to 1.3%. The specimen sequenced was peripheral blood. These receptors originate from a woman aged 40 to 49 with COVID-19, enrolled during active disease.

The chain has TRBV27 and TRBJ1-1; D might be TRBD1 (5 bases). The CDR3 sequence is 16 residues long. The germline V and J ends were trimmed by 7 bases and 1 base, with 19 bases remaining between them. Germline loops: CDR1 MNHEY, CDR2 SMNVEV (reference sequence). CDR3 amino acids: CASTLGVGRPNTEAFF. As DNA, the CDR3 is TGTGCCAGCACCCTAGGGGTTGGACGGCCGAACACTGAAGCTTTCTTT.

This rearrangement joins TRBV29-1 to TRBJ2-7; 9 bases are a match to TRBD2. CDR3 length: 13 residues. Germline V gene sequence: CDR1 SQVTM, CDR2 ANQGSEA. J gave up 2 bases and V 4 bases, and 3 bases lay outside the gene matches. CDR3 residues: CSVGLAGPYEQYF. CDR3 sequence (DNA): TGCAGCGTTGGGCTAGCGGGACCCTACGAGCAGTACTTC.

This rearrangement joins TRBV27 to TRBJ1-5, with 7 positions matching TRBD1. Trimming at V came to 3 bases and at J to 1 base, leaving 9 bases not matched to a gene. The CDR3 has 17 amino acids. Germline V CDR1 and CDR2: MNHEY, SMNVEV (reference sequence). The CDR3 loop is CASSFVWETGSNQPQHF. CDR3 nucleotide sequence: TGTGCCAGCAGTTTTGTCTGGGAGACAGGGAGCAATCAGCCCCAGCATTTT.

The chain couples TRBV27 to TRBJ2-5; possible D gene TRBD2, 5 bases. The ends were cut back, 5 bases at V and 5 bases at J, with 15 bases in the middle. Germline V gene data show CDR1 as MNHEY and CDR2 as SMNVEV (reference sequence). This CDR3 comprises 14 residues. The CDR3 DNA is TGTGCCAGCAGTCGGACCCGAAGGGAGGAGACCCAGTACTTC. Its protein product is CASSRTRREETQYF.

This clone was counted a single time. The chain couples TRBV28 to TRBJ2-7, with TRBD2 matching over 11 bases. Trimming removed 6 bases from V and 4 bases from J; junction bases left unmatched: 14. This CDR3 comprises 17 residues. Germline V CDR1 and CDR2: MDHEN, SYDVKM. In DNA, the CDR3 is TGTGCCAGCAGACTCGGGACTAGCGGTCTTGAAAGGTACGAGCAGTACTTC. The encoded protein is CASRLGTSGLERYEQYF.

The chain employs TRBV29-1 and TRBJ2-3; 9 bases match TRBD2. This CDR3 has 14 amino acids. The germline V gene encodes CDR1 SQVTM and CDR2 ANQGSEA. The V segment lost 3 bases and the J segment 2 bases; nucleotides outside the gene matches: 3. CDR3 sequence reads: CSVDGGLATDTQYF. The CDR3 region has the DNA TGCAGCGTTGATGGGGGACTAGCCACAGATACGCAGTATTTT.

The genes are TRBV6-6 and TRBJ2-1; D possibly corresponds to TRBD2 (6 bases). Between the trimmed V and J ends, which lost 3 bases and 0 bases, there was a span of 9 bases. Per the germline V gene, CDR1 is MNHNY and CDR2 is SVGAGI (reference sequence). The CDR3 is made up of 15 amino acids. DNA for the CDR3: TGTGCCAGCAGTTATAGCGGCCTCTCCTACAATGAGCAGTTCTTC. It specifies CASSYSGLSYNEQFF.

The chain links TRBV6-5 to TRBJ2-2; D might be TRBD1 (5 bases). The CDR3 is 16 amino acids. V gave up 3 bases and J gave up 5 bases, with 16 bases separating them. Germline V lookup: CDR1 MNHEY, CDR2 SVGAGI. DNA for the CDR3: TGTGCCAGCAGTTATTCGGGCAGGGTTGGGACCGGGGAGCTGTTTTTT. Translating it yields CASSYSGRVGTGELFF.

This clone appeared a few times. The rearrangement links TRBV6-2 or TRBV6-3 to TRBJ1-1, with D uncertain. The CDR3 is 15 amino acids. CDR1 is MNHEY and CDR2 is SVGEGT in the germline V gene. Trimming cost V 2 bases and J 5 bases, with 15 bases left between them. The CDR3 nucleotides read TGTGCCAGCAGTTACCCCCCGGGAGGGATTACTGAAGCTTTCTTT. Amino acids: CASSYPPGGITEAFF.

The chain carries TRBV2 and TRBJ2-1, with D maybe TRBD2 (7 bases). Trimming pared 9 bases from V and 5 bases from J, leaving 17 bases between. CDR1 SNHLY and CDR2 FYNNEI come from the germline V gene. This CDR3 region has 14 residues. The CDR3 region is CASLGGLGDNEQFF. The CDR3 coding sequence is TGTGCCAGTCTGGGGGGGCTAGGGGACAATGAGCAGTTCTTC.

The rearrangement joins TRBV27 to TRBJ2-3; maybe TRBD1 (6 bases). This CDR3 region has 16 residues. From germline, CDR1 is MNHEY and CDR2 SMNVEV (reference sequence). V shed 6 bases and J shed 4 bases, with 20 bases lying between them. CDR3 protein: CASRPPGHSRPDTQYF. Here the CDR3 DNA reads TGTGCCAGCAGACCGCCGGGACATTCCCGGCCAGATACGCAGTATTTT.

This chain links TRBV29-1 with TRBJ1-1; weak D call: TRBD1 (5 bases). Looked up from germline, CDR1 is SQVTM and CDR2 is ANQGSEA. The V end lost 3 bases, the J end lost 8 bases, and 13 bases lay between the germline ends. CDR3 length: 12 amino acids. The CDR3 loop is CSVDPPGDEAFF. CDR3 DNA: TGCAGCGTTGACCCTCCGGGGGACGAAGCTTTCTTT.

J is TRBJ2-1 and V is TRBV24-1; D is undetermined. The V gene's germline CDR1 is KGHDR and CDR2 SFDVKD. V was trimmed by 2 bases and J by 8 bases, leaving 3 bases between them. The CDR3 runs to 11 residues. The CDR3 reads CATSDSYEQFF. The DNA of the CDR3 is TGTGCCACCAGTGATTCATATGAGCAGTTCTTC.

The chain recombines TRBV11-2 with TRBJ2-1; a possible D gene is TRBD1 (6 bases). The CDR3 has 14 residues. The germline CDR1 and CDR2 sequences are SGHAT and FQNNGV. V lost 5 bases, J lost 2 bases, and 10 bases lay in between. The chain's CDR3 is CASSPAGAYNEQFF. CDR3 in DNA: TGTGCCAGCAGCCCCGCAGGGGCCTACAATGAGCAGTTCTTC.

V is TRBV19 and J is TRBJ2-3; unclear D gene. Germline values: CDR1 LNHDA, CDR2 SQIVND (reference sequence). V was pared by 7 bases and J by 0 bases, with 11 bases between. The CDR3 covers 14 residues. This chain's CDR3 is CASKVADSTDTQYF. DNA of the CDR3: TGTGCCAGTAAGGTGGCGGATAGCACAGATACGCAGTATTTT.

The CDR3, as DNA: TGTGCCAGCAGTTTGACAGGGAATAGCAATCAGCCCCAGCATTTT. It translates to CASSLTGNSNQPQHF. The V call is TRBV27, the J call TRBJ1-5; 7 bases are a match to TRBD1. This CDR3 contains 15 residues. J lost 0 bases, V lost 3 bases, and 2 bases had no gene match. Germline V gene lookup returns CDR1 MNHEY and CDR2 SMNVEV (reference sequence).

This sequence joins TRBV30 and TRBJ1-3; maybe TRBD1 (5 bases). Looked up from germline, CDR1 is GTSNPN and CDR2 is SVGIG (reference sequence). This CDR3 has 14 amino acids. V was trimmed by 3 bases and J by 3 bases, leaving 12 bases between them. The CDR3 loop reads CAWSPGGFGNTIYF. In DNA form, the CDR3 reads TGTGCCTGGAGCCCTGGGGGGTTTGGAAACACCATATATTTT.

The genes are TRBV2 and TRBJ2-5; the D gene is possibly TRBD2 (6 bases). This CDR3 has 15 residues. Trimming took 7 bases from V and 2 from J, leaving 17 bases between them. Germline V gives CDR1 SNHLY, CDR2 FYNNEI. The DNA of the CDR3 is TGTGCCAGCACGGAGGGACCTCACCAACAAGAGACCCAGTACTTC. Translated: CASTEGPHQQETQYF.

The V call is TRBV10-3, the J call TRBJ2-1; maybe TRBD1 (6 bases). V was cut by 8 bases and J by 12 bases, with 17 bases left in between. The CDR3 sequence is 12 residues long. Germline CDR1 is ENHRY and CDR2 is SYGVKD. The CDR3 is CAIRDTERGQFF. Written as DNA, the CDR3 is TGTGCCATCCGGGACACGGAACGCGGGCAGTTCTTC.

This chain joins TRBV14 and TRBJ2-1, with 14 bases identical to TRBD2. Germline CDR1 and CDR2: SGHDN and FVKESK. The junction had 6 bases not matched to a gene; V was cut back by 0 bases and J by 2 bases. This CDR3 contains 19 residues. The CDR3 DNA reads TGTGCCAGCAGCCAAGATTCGGGACTAGCGGGGGCTGCCTACAATGAGCAGTTCTTC. As protein: CASSQDSGLAGAAYNEQFF. The full variable domain, its missing parts supplied by reference TRBV14 and TRBJ2-1, is EAGVTQFPSHSVIEKGQTVTLRCDPISGHDNLYWYRRVMGKEIKFLLHFVKESKQDESGMPNNRFLAERTGGTYSTLKVQPAELEDSGVYFCASSQDSGLAGAAYNEQFFGPGTRLTVL.

The chain employs TRBV5-1 and TRBJ2-2; D is possibly TRBD1 (5 bases). The CDR3 is 16 amino acids. V lost 3 bases to trimming and J lost 0 bases, with 12 bases between them. Per germline, CDR1 SGHRS and CDR2 YFSETQ. The chain's CDR3 is CASSSQEIANTGELFF. CDR3 in DNA: TGCGCCAGCAGCTCACAGGAAATCGCGAACACCGGGGAGCTGTTTTTT.

The chain has TRBV4-3 and TRBJ1-1; 7 bases are a match to TRBD1. CDR1 is LGHNA and CDR2 is YSLEER in the germline V gene. V shed 0 bases and J 7 bases; nucleotides not matched to a gene: 17. The length of the CDR3 is 18 residues. The CDR3 region is CASSQDSSRTGGRFEAFF. CDR3 DNA: TGCGCCAGCAGCCAAGATTCGTCGAGGACAGGAGGCAGATTTGAAGCTTTCTTT.

This clone was seen just once. The genes are TRBV7-3 and TRBJ2-3; 7 bases map to TRBD1. The CDR3 contains 16 residues. V trimming: 5 bases; J trimming: 2 bases; junction bases outside the gene matches: 10. Germline CDR1 and CDR2: SGHTA and FQGTGA. The DNA of the CDR3 is TGTGCCAGCAGCCCCACAGGGGTCGGAAACACAGATACGCAGTATTTT. It is translated as CASSPTGVGNTDTQYF. The full variable domain, completed using reference TRBV7-3 and TRBJ2-3, is GAGVSQTPSNKVTEKGKYVELRCDPISGHTALYWYRQSLGQGPEFLIYFQGTGAADDSGLPNDRFFAVRPEGSVSTLKIQRTERGDSAVYLCASSPTGVGNTDTQYFGPGTRLTVL.

The CDR3 bases are TGTGCCAGCAGCTTCGGACAGTTGAACACTGAAGCTTTCTTT. It is translated as CASSFGQLNTEAFF. The chain is built from TRBV5-5 and TRBJ1-1, with a possible D match to TRBD1 (6 bases). V was trimmed by 2 bases and J by 0 bases, leaving 8 bases between them. The CDR3 is 14 amino acids. CDR1 SGHKS and CDR2 YYEKEE come from the germline V gene (reference sequence).

The chain combines TRBV5-1 with TRBJ2-1; D remains ambiguous. This CDR3 region has 14 residues. V gave up 0 bases and J gave up 7 bases, with 11 bases separating them. The germline V gene has CDR1 SGHRS and CDR2 YFSETQ. The CDR3 DNA sequence: TGCGCCAGCAGCTTGGAGTTGATGGCAAATGAGCAGTTCTTC. This codes for CASSLELMANEQFF.

V and J are TRBV11-2 and TRBJ2-2, with 10 bases that match TRBD2. There are 16 residues in the CDR3. V lost 5 bases, J lost 8 bases, and 11 bases stayed unmatched. CDR1 is SGHAT, CDR2 FQNNGV, per germline. CDR3 protein: CASSRFSGTSEGELFF. CDR3 DNA: TGTGCCAGCAGCCGTTTCTCCGGGACTAGCGAAGGGGAGCTGTTTTTT.

This clone was detected once. This chain uses TRBV9 with TRBJ1-1; weak D call: TRBD1 (5 bases). Trimming left V 0 bases short and J 8 bases short, with 11 bases between. Germline V gene data show CDR1 as SGDLS and CDR2 as YYNGEE. The CDR3 length is 13 residues. The CDR3 DNA reads TGTGCCAGCAGCGTAGTGGGTGGGGCGGAAGCTTTCTTT. Its translation is CASSVVGGAEAFF.

The chain carries TRBV19 and TRBJ1-6; tentatively, D is TRBD1 (5 bases). Germline V gives CDR1 LNHDA, CDR2 SQIVND (reference sequence). This CDR3 contains 14 residues. V was pared by 7 bases and J by 4 bases, with 11 bases between. In DNA form, the CDR3 reads TGTGCCAGTACGGGACTGAATTATAATTCACCCCTCCACTTT. It specifies CASTGLNYNSPLHF.

With respect to this clone: Other nucleotide sequences in the sample specify the same CDR3. V usage is TRBV28 and J usage is TRBJ1-2; no clear D gene. V was pared by 3 bases and J by 4 bases, with 9 bases between. The germline CDR1 and CDR2 sequences are MDHEN and SYDVKM. CDR3 length: 13 residues. The CDR3 is CASSLTGAYGYTF. The CDR3 DNA reads as TGTGCCAGCAGTTTGACGGGAGCCTATGGCTACACCTTC.

The chain has TRBV7-2 and TRBJ1-1; 10 nucleotides agree with TRBD1. This CDR3 is built from 15 residues. V was pared by 6 bases and J by 6 bases, with 10 bases of the junction left unmatched. Per germline, CDR1 SGHTA and CDR2 FQGNSA. In nucleotides, the CDR3 is TGTGCCAGCAGGCGAACCGGGACAGGGGTTCCTGAAGCTTTCTTT. Amino acid sequence: CASRRTGTGVPEAFF.